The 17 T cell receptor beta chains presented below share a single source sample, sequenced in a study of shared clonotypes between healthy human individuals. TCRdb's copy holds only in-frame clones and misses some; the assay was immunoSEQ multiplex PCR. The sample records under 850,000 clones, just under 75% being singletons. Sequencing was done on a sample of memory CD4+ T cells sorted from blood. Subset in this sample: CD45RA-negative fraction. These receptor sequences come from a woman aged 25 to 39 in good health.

For the CDR3, the DNA is TGTGCCAGCAGTTGGGACAGAGACACCGGGGAGCTGTTTTTT. It translates to CASSWDRDTGELFF. The chain couples TRBV6-1 to TRBJ2-2; 7 bases line up with TRBD1. Trimming at V came to 5 bases and at J to 3 bases, leaving 3 bases not matched to a gene. The CDR3 consists of 14 residues. CDR1 is MNHNS, CDR2 SASEGT, per germline.

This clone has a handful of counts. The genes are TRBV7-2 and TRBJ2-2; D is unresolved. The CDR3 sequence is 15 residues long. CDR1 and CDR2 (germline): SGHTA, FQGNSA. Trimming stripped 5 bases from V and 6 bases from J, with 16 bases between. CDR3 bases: TGTGCCAGCAGCCCATTGGGCGGCCACTCCGGGGAGCTGTTTTTT. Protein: CASSPLGGHSGELFF.

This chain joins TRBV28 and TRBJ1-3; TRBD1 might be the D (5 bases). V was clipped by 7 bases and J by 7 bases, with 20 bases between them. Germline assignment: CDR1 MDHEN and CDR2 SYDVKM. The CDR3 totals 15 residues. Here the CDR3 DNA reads TGTGCCAGCACTCAGGGATCGTCTGGAGACAACACCATATATTTT. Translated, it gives CASTQGSSGDNTIYF.

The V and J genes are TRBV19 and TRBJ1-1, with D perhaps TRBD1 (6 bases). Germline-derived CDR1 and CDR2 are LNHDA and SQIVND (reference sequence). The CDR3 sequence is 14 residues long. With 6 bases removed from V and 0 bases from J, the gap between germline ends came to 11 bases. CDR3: CASSEGVLNTEAFF. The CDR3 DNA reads TGTGCCAGTAGCGAGGGGGTTCTGAACACTGAAGCTTTCTTT. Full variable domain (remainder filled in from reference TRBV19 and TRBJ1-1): DGGITQSPKYLFRKEGQNVTLSCEQNLNHDAMYWYRQDPGQGLRLIYYSQIVNDFQKGDIAEGYSVSREKKESFPLTVTSAQKNPTAFYLCASSEGVLNTEAFFGQGTRLTVV.

CDR3 loop: CASSLGSSGSYEQYF. CDR3 sequence (DNA): TGTGCCAGCAGTTTGGGGTCTAGCGGGAGCTACGAGCAGTACTTC. The genes are TRBV28 and TRBJ2-7; the match to TRBD2 covers 10 bases. V was clipped by 3 bases and J by 3 bases; unmatched bases: 5. The CDR3 is made up of 15 amino acids. CDR1 and CDR2 from the germline V gene are MDHEN and SYDVKM.

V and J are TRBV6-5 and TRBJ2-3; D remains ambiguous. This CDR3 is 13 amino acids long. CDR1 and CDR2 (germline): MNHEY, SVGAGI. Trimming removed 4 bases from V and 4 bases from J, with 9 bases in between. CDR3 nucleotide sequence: TGTGCCAGCAGTTCTCGGTGGTCAGATACGCAGTATTTT. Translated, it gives CASSSRWSDTQYF.

The CDR3 DNA follows: TGTGCCAGCAGCTTAGGGGAGGGTCGCCCCCAGCATTTT. This gives the protein CASSLGEGRPQHF. The chain is built from TRBV7-2 and TRBJ1-5; D not certain. The CDR3 totals 13 residues. With 1 base removed from V and 10 bases from J, the gap between germline ends came to 11 bases. Germline V gene sequence: CDR1 SGHTA, CDR2 FQGNSA.

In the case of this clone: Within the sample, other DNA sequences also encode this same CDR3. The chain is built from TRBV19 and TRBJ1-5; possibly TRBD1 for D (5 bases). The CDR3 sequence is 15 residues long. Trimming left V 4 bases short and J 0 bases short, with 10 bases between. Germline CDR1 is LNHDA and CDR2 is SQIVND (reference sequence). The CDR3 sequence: CASSTGPYSNQPQHF. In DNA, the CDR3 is TGTGCCAGTAGTACGGGACCTTATAGCAATCAGCCCCAGCATTTT.

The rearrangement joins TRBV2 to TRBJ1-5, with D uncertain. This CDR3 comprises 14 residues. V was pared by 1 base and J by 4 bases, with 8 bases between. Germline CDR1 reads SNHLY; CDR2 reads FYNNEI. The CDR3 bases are TGTGCCAGCAGTGAAGGAGGGAGGAATCAGCCCCAGCATTTT. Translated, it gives CASSEGGRNQPQHF.

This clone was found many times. The CDR3 DNA reads as TGTGCCAGCAGTGAAGACCCCGGACTAGCGGGAGCTTTCGGCACCGGGGAGCTGTTTTTT. Amino acid sequence: CASSEDPGLAGAFGTGELFF. V gene TRBV2 combines with J gene TRBJ2-2; 13 bases line up with TRBD2. The CDR3 extends over 20 amino acids. Germline CDR1 SNHLY, CDR2 FYNNEI. The junction had 12 bases not matched to a gene; V was cut back by 1 base and J by 4 bases. The full variable domain, completed using reference TRBV2 and TRBJ2-2, is EPEVTQTPSHQVTQMGQEVILRCVPISNHLYFYWYRQILGQKVEFLVSFYNNEISEKSEIFDDQFSVERPDGSNFTLKIRSTKLEDSAMYFCASSEDPGLAGAFGTGELFFGEGSRLTVL.

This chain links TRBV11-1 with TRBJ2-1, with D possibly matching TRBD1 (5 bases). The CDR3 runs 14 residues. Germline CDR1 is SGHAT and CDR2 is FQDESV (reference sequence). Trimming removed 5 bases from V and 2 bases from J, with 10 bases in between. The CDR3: CASSPQGPYNEQFF. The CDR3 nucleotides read TGTGCCAGCAGCCCGCAGGGTCCCTACAATGAGCAGTTCTTC.

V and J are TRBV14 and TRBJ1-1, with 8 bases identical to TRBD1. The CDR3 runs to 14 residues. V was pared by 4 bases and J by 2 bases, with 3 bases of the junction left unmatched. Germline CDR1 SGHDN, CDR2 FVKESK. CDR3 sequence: CASSPGQVNTEAFF. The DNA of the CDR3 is TGTGCCAGCAGCCCGGGACAGGTCAACACTGAAGCTTTCTTT. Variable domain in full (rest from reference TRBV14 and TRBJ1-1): EAGVTQFPSHSVIEKGQTVTLRCDPISGHDNLYWYRRVMGKEIKFLLHFVKESKQDESGMPNNRFLAERTGGTYSTLKVQPAELEDSGVYFCASSPGQVNTEAFFGQGTRLTVV.

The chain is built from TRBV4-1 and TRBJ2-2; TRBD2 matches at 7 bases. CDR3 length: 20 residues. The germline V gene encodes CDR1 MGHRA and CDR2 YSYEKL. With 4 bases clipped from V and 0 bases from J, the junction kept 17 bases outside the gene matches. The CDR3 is CASSRLVGPRLAANTGELFF. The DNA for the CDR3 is TGCGCCAGCAGCCGCCTTGTGGGCCCCCGGCTAGCGGCGAACACCGGGGAGCTGTTTTTT.

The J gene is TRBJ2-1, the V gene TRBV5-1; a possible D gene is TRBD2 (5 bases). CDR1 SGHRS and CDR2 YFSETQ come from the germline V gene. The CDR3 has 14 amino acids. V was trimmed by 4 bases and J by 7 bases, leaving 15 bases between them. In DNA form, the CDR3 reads TGCGCCAGCAGCCTCCAAACTAGGGAGAATGAGCAGTTCTTC. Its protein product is CASSLQTRENEQFF.

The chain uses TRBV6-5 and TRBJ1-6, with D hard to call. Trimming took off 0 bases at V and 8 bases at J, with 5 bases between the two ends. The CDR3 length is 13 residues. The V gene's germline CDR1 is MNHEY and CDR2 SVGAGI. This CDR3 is CASSYSGDSPLHF. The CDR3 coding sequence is TGTGCCAGCAGTTACTCCGGTGATTCACCCCTCCACTTT.

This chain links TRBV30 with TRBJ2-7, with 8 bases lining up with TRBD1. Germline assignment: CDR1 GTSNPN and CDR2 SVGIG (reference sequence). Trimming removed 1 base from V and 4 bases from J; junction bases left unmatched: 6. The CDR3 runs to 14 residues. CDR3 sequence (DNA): TGTGCCTGGAGTGCCGGACAGGGCTTTTACGAGCAGTACTTC. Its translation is CAWSAGQGFYEQYF.

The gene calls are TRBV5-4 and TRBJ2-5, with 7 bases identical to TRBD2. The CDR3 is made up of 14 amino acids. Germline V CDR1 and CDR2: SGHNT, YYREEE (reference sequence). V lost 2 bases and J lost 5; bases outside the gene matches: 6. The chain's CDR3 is CASSFGGSGETQYF. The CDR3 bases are TGTGCCAGCAGCTTCGGCGGGAGTGGGGAGACCCAGTACTTC.